These 24 T cell receptor beta chains came from one sample sequenced in a study of T-cell memory formation after mild COVID-19. MiXCR, applied by TCRdb to the 5' RACE reads, yields one record per CDR3 protein. The sample contains approximately 250,000 distinct CDR3 sequences, 15% to 20% of which appear only once. The sequencing input was PBMCs or a T cell subset sorted from them (not recorded which). These receptors all stem from a man between 18 and 35 years old who had mild COVID-19 (a few samples of this study predate the infection). Cell type and time point are not known.

The table lists this clonotype with a few counts. The gene calls are TRBV2 and TRBJ2-2; D is unresolved. Germline CDR1 SNHLY, CDR2 FYNNEI. V was pared by 1 base and J by 3 bases, with 9 bases between. The CDR3 length is 15 residues. DNA for the CDR3: TGTGCCAGCAGTGAAGTCCAGGTGGACACCGGGGAGCTGTTTTTT. Residues: CASSEVQVDTGELFF.

The chain combines TRBV12-3 or TRBV12-4 with TRBJ2-1; D gene uncertain. The CDR3 loop spans 13 amino acids. Deletions cut 5 bases from V and 7 bases from J, with 12 bases between. The CDR3, as DNA: TGTGCCAGCAGTCTACGACTGGGGAATGAGCAGTTCTTC. Its translation: CASSLRLGNEQFF.

The chain is built from TRBV6-4 and TRBJ2-3; D perhaps matches TRBD2 (5 bases). Germline V gene lookup returns CDR1 MRHNA and CDR2 SNTAGT. The CDR3 sequence is 14 residues long. Deletions cut 6 bases from V and 3 bases from J, with 13 bases between. In DNA, the CDR3 is TGTGCCAGCAGCCCGGGGTCCGGAACAGATACGCAGTATTTT. Protein product: CASSPGSGTDTQYF.

This clonotype showed up just a few times. The CDR3 spells CASSQVLQAVATNEKLFF. The CDR3 DNA is TGCGCCAGCAGCCAAGTACTTCAGGCGGTTGCAACTAATGAAAAACTGTTTTTT. V usage is TRBV4-1 and J usage is TRBJ1-4; D unclear. The CDR3 covers 18 residues. V gave up 1 base and J gave up 0 bases, with 15 bases separating them. Germline CDR1 is MGHRA and CDR2 is YSYEKL.

The V gene is TRBV6-1, the J gene TRBJ2-7; D gene unclear. Trimming cost V 0 bases and J 0 bases, with 6 bases left between them. Germline V CDR1 and CDR2: MNHNS, SASEGT. This CDR3 has 14 residues. For the CDR3, the DNA is TGTGCCAGCAGTGAAGCAGCCAGCTCCTACGAGCAGTACGTC. Residues: CASSEAASSYEQYV.

V and J are TRBV7-9 and TRBJ2-2; D possibly uses TRBD1 or TRBD2 (5 bases each). With 3 bases removed from V and 1 base from J, the gap between germline ends came to 15 bases. The CDR3 runs to 17 residues. Germline values: CDR1 SEHNR, CDR2 FQNEAQ (reference sequence). CDR3 nucleotide sequence: TGTGCCAGCAGCTTCAAGACGGGACGGCTGAACACCGGGGAGCTGTTTTTT. This translates into CASSFKTGRLNTGELFF.

The sample holds a few counts of this clonotype. The chain joins TRBV7-9 to TRBJ2-2; 11 positions match TRBD2. The ends lost 5 bases at V and 4 bases at J; junction bases unmatched: 9. The CDR3 has 17 amino acids. Germline V gene data show CDR1 as SEHNR and CDR2 as FQNEAQ (reference sequence). The CDR3 sequence: CASSPRLAGSFTGELFF. The CDR3 DNA is TGTGCCAGCAGCCCCCGACTAGCGGGGTCATTCACCGGGGAGCTGTTTTTT.

This clonotype was detected many times. The CDR3 DNA follows: TGCAGCGTTGGCCATAGGACAGGACCGAACACTGAAGCTTTCTTT. This encodes CSVGHRTGPNTEAFF. The chain couples TRBV29-1 to TRBJ1-1; TRBD1 matches at 7 bases. In germline, CDR1 is SQVTM, CDR2 ANQGSEA. The CDR3 is 15 residues long. Trimming at V came to 4 bases and at J to 1 base, leaving 9 bases not matched to a gene.

There are a few counts of this clonotype. The rearrangement joins TRBV5-1 to TRBJ1-2; the D gene is possibly TRBD1 (6 bases). The CDR3 is 14 amino acids. Trimming removed 3 bases from V and 4 bases from J, with 13 bases in between. CDR1 and CDR2 (germline): SGHRS, YFSETQ. In DNA form, the CDR3 reads TGCGCCAGCAGCTCGGGGACATTTGGCTATGGCTACACCTTC. Its translation is CASSSGTFGYGYTF.

This clonotype came up many times. This chain joins TRBV6-5 and TRBJ2-7; the D gene is possibly TRBD2 (5 bases). With 6 bases removed from V and 2 bases from J, the gap between germline ends came to 14 bases. This CDR3 contains 14 residues. Germline V gene sequence: CDR1 MNHEY, CDR2 SVGAGI. The DNA for the CDR3 is TGTGCCAGCAGCCCTCGGCGGGCCACCTACGAGCAGTACGTC. Translating gives CASSPRRATYEQYV.

V usage is TRBV6-1 and J usage is TRBJ1-1; the D is unclear. The CDR3 covers 15 residues. The germline CDR1 and CDR2 sequences are MNHNS and SASEGT. V dropped 3 bases and J dropped 3 bases, with 14 bases sitting between them. The CDR3, as DNA: TGTGCCAGCAGTGATTTCGGGCGGGGTTACACTGAAGCTTTCTTT. Protein product: CASSDFGRGYTEAFF.

The chain uses TRBV7-2 and TRBJ1-2; D possibly corresponds to TRBD1 (6 bases). This CDR3 region has 12 residues. The germline gives CDR1 SGHTA, CDR2 FQGNSA. Trimming took off 5 bases at V and 8 bases at J, with 12 bases between the two ends. The CDR3 DNA follows: TGTGCCAGCAGCGGAGGGGGTGGCGGCTACACCTTC. Amino acids: CASSGGGGGYTF.

In regard to this clonotype: The conserved phenylalanine or tryptophan normally closing the CDR3 is absent here, so this likely arose from a read error. This chain uses TRBV4-2 with TRBJ1-3; TRBD1 aligns across 9 bases. CDR1 and CDR2 (germline): LGHNA, YNFKEQ. The CDR3 loop spans 15 amino acids. The ends lost 2 bases at V and 4 bases at J; junction bases unmatched: 3. DNA for the CDR3: TGTGCCAGCAGCCAAACAGGGGGCAGAGGAAACACCATATATTTG. Its translation: CASSQTGGRGNTIYL.

The sample holds a few counts of this clonotype. J is TRBJ1-2 and V is TRBV7-9, with D possibly matching TRBD1 (5 bases). This CDR3 is built from 13 residues. Deletions cut 5 bases from V and 6 bases from J, with 13 bases between. From germline, CDR1 is SEHNR and CDR2 FQNEAQ (reference sequence). The CDR3 here is CASSPGRWDGYTF. Written as DNA, the CDR3 is TGTGCCAGCAGCCCGGGACGTTGGGATGGCTACACCTTC.

The genes are TRBV9 and TRBJ2-3, with a tentative D call TRBD1 (6 bases). The V end lost 2 bases, the J end lost 8 bases, and 15 bases lay between the germline ends. Germline-derived CDR1 and CDR2 are SGDLS and YYNGEE. CDR3 length: 14 amino acids. CDR3 nucleotide sequence: TGTGCCAGCAGCGTGGACAGAGACCTCTTTACGCAGTATTTT. Translation: CASSVDRDLFTQYF.

This clonotype appeared a single time. The chain is built from TRBV20-1 and TRBJ1-1; a weak D match, TRBD1 (6 bases). In germline, CDR1 is DFQATT, CDR2 SNEGSKA (reference sequence). V lost 0 bases and J 5 bases, leaving 13 bases between the germline ends. The CDR3 totals 14 residues. The CDR3 bases are TGCAGTGCTAGAGATTCCACAGGGTGGACTGAAGCTTTCTTT. Translation gives CSARDSTGWTEAFF.

The table lists this clonotype with a few counts. The chain joins TRBV19 to TRBJ1-1; no definite D call. V lost 9 bases and J 6 bases, leaving 17 bases between the germline ends. The CDR3 length is 13 residues. Germline lookup yields CDR1 LNHDA and CDR2 SQIVND (reference sequence). Written as DNA, the CDR3 is TGTGCCAGCCAGGAGTTGTCGTCCCCTGAAGCTTTCTTT. Protein sequence: CASQELSSPEAFF. Using reference TRBV19 and TRBJ1-1 for the parts outside the CDR3, the full variable domain is DGGITQSPKYLFRKEGQNVTLSCEQNLNHDAMYWYRQDPGQGLRLIYYSQIVNDFQKGDIAEGYSVSREKKESFPLTVTSAQKNPTAFYLCASQELSSPEAFFGQGTRLTVV.

This clonotype has a handful of counts. The chain couples TRBV7-9 to TRBJ1-1; D remains ambiguous. The CDR3 runs to 13 residues. Trimming removed 1 base at V and 6 bases at J, with 9 bases between. The germline V gene has CDR1 SEHNR and CDR2 FQNEAQ (reference sequence). CDR3 residues: CASSLDTGPEAFF. CDR3 bases: TGTGCCAGCAGCTTAGATACGGGCCCTGAAGCTTTCTTT.

This clonotype was recorded many times. This sequence joins TRBV7-3 and TRBJ2-3, with 9 positions matching TRBD1. Germline V lookup: CDR1 SGHTA, CDR2 FQGTGA. The V gene end was trimmed by 3 bases and the J gene end by 3 bases; junction bases not matched to a gene: 4. This CDR3 is built from 15 residues. The CDR3 coding sequence is TGTGCCAGCAGCTTGACAGGGGGTGGTACAGATACGCAGTATTTT. Its translation: CASSLTGGGTDTQYF.

V gene TRBV5-1 combines with J gene TRBJ1-4, with D unresolved. V was pared by 5 bases and J by 8 bases, with 19 bases between. CDR3 length: 15 residues. CDR1 is SGHRS, CDR2 YFSETQ, per germline. In nucleotides, the CDR3 is TGCGCCAGCAGGCCGCTCGGGATTCTTAGGGAAAAACTGTTTTTT. It specifies CASRPLGILREKLFF.

This clonotype has a handful of counts. The chain recombines TRBV7-9 with TRBJ1-1; D is unclear. Deletions cut 5 bases from V and 5 bases from J, with 15 bases between. This CDR3 is 14 amino acids long. Germline V gene lookup returns CDR1 SEHNR and CDR2 FQNEAQ (reference sequence). Written as DNA, the CDR3 is TGTGCCAGCAGCCCAGGTCTGGGAAGAACTGAAGCTTTCTTT. This codes for CASSPGLGRTEAFF.

The chain has TRBV15 and TRBJ1-2; D call uncertain. This CDR3 comprises 15 residues. Trimming shortened V by 2 bases and J by 8 bases, and 18 bases separated the two germline ends. Looked up from germline, CDR1 is LNHNV and CDR2 is YYDKDF (reference sequence). The CDR3 here is CATSRRVVEAGGYTF. The DNA of the CDR3 is TGTGCCACCAGCAGAAGGGTCGTCGAAGCAGGAGGCTACACCTTC.

This clonotype was found a few times. This rearrangement joins TRBV20-1 to TRBJ1-1, with a weak D call TRBD1 (6 bases). The CDR3 contains 14 residues. V was cut by 0 bases and J by 5 bases, with 13 bases left in between. Per the germline V gene, CDR1 is DFQATT and CDR2 is SNEGSKA (reference sequence). The CDR3 DNA sequence: TGCAGTGCTAGAGAGGGACATGTGGGGACTGAAGCTTTCTTT. It yields the protein CSAREGHVGTEAFF.

This clonotype came up a few times. V and J are TRBV20-1 and TRBJ2-1, with a possible D match to TRBD2 (5 bases). V was shortened by 6 bases and J by 5 bases, with 20 bases between the two germline ends. In germline, CDR1 is DFQATT, CDR2 SNEGSKA (reference sequence). The CDR3 spans 15 residues. CDR3 bases: TGCAGTGCGAGATACCGGGGTGGTGGTGACAATGAGCAGTTCTTC. Its translation: CSARYRGGGDNEQFF.